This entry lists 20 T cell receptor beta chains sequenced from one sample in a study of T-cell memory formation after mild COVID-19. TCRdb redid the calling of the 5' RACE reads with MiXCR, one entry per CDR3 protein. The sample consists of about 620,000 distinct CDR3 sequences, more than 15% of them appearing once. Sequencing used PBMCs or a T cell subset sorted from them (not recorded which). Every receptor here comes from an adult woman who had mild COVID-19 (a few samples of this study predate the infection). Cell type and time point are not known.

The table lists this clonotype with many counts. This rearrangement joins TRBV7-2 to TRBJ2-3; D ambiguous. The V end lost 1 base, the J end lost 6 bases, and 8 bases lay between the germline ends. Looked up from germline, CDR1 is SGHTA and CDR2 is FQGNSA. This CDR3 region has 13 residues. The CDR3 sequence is CASSLVSSDTQYF. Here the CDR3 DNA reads TGTGCCAGCAGCTTAGTCAGTTCCGATACGCAGTATTTT.

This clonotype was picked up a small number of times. The CDR3 DNA is TGTGCCAGCAGCGAAGGGCGGGGTGAATCGGGCTACAATGAGCAGTTCTTC. This translates into CASSEGRGESGYNEQFF. The chain links TRBV7-2 to TRBJ2-1; tentatively, D is TRBD2 (6 bases). Germline V gene sequence: CDR1 SGHTA, CDR2 FQGNSA. The V gene lost 5 bases and the J gene lost 3 bases, with 20 bases spanning the gap. This CDR3 has 17 amino acids.

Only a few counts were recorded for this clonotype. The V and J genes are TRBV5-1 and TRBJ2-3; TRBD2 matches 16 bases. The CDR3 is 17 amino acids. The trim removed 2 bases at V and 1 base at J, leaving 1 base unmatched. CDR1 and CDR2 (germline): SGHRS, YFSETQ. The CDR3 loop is CASSLGTSGRGTDTQYF. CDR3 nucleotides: TGCGCCAGCAGCTTAGGGACTAGCGGGAGGGGCACAGATACGCAGTATTTT.

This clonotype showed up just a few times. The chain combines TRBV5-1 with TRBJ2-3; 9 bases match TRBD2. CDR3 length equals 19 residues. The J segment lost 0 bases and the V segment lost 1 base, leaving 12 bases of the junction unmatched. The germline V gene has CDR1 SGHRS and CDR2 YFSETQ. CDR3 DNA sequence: TGCGCCAGCAGCTTGACTCTGAGCGGGGGGACGACTAGCACAGATACGCAGTATTTT. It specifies CASSLTLSGGTTSTDTQYF. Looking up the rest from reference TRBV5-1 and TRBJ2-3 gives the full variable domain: KAGVTQTPRYLIKTRGQQVTLSCSPISGHRSVSWYQQTPGQGLQFLFEYFSETQRNKGNFPGRFSGRQFSNSRSEMNVSTLELGDSALYLCASSLTLSGGTTSTDTQYFGPGTRLTVL.

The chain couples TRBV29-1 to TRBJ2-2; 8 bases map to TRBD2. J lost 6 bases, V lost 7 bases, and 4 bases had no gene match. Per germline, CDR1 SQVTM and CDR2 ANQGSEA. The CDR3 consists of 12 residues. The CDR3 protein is CSAFGGAGELFF. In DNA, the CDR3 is TGCAGCGCCTTCGGGGGGGCCGGGGAGCTGTTTTTT.

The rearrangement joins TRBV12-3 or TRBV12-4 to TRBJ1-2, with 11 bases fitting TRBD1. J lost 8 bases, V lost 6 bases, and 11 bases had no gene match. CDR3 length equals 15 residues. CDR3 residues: CASSPGTGGRFGYTF. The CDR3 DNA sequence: TGTGCCAGCAGCCCTGGGACAGGGGGTCGTTTCGGCTACACCTTC.

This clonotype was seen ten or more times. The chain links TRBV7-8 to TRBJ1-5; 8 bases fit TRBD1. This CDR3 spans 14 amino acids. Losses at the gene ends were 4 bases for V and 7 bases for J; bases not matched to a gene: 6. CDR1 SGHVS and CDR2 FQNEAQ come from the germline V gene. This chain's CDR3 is CASSSDRGRQPQHF. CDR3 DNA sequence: TGTGCCAGCAGCTCTGACAGGGGAAGGCAGCCCCAGCATTTT. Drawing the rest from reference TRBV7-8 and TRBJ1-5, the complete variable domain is GAGVSQSPRYKVAKRGQDVALRCDPISGHVSLFWYQQALGQGPEFLTYFQNEAQLDKSGLPSDRFFAERPEGSVSTLKIQRTQQEDSAVYLCASSSDRGRQPQHFGDGTRLSIL.

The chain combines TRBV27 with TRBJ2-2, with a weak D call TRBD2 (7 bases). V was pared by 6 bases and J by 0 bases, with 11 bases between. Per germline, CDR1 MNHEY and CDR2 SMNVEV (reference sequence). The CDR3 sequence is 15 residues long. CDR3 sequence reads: CASSRGASNTGELFF. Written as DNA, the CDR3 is TGTGCCAGCAGCCGGGGGGCCTCGAACACCGGGGAGCTGTTTTTT.

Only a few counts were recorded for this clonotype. CDR3 protein: CSVNDRGETQYF. The CDR3 bases are TGCAGCGTCAACGACAGGGGAGAGACCCAGTACTTC. The chain links TRBV29-1 to TRBJ2-5; the match to TRBD1 covers 8 bases. The CDR3 extends over 12 amino acids. V lost 6 bases and J lost 4; bases outside the gene matches: 4. CDR1 and CDR2 (germline): SQVTM, ANQGSEA.

As DNA, the CDR3 is TGTGCCAGCAGTTACAGGCAGGGGTCTGGAGCTTTCTTT. This translates into CASSYRQGSGAFF. J is TRBJ1-1 and V is TRBV6-2 or TRBV6-3, with TRBD1 as a possible D gene (6 bases). The CDR3 runs to 13 residues. The germline V and J ends were trimmed by 2 bases and 10 bases, with 14 bases remaining between them. From germline, CDR1 is MNHEY and CDR2 SVGEGT.

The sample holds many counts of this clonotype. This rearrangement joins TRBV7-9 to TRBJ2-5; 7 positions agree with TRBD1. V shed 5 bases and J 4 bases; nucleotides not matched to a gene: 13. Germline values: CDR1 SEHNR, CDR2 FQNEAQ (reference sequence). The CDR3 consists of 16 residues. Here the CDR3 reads CASSETQGVGGETQYF. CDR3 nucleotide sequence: TGTGCCAGCAGCGAAACTCAGGGGGTAGGGGGAGAGACCCAGTACTTC. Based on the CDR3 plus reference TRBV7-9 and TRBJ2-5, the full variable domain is DTGVSQNPRHKITKRGQNVTFRCDPISEHNRLYWYRQTLGQGPEFLTYFQNEAQLEKSRLLSDRFSAERPKGSFSTLEIQRTEQGDSAMYLCASSETQGVGGETQYFGPGTRLLVL.

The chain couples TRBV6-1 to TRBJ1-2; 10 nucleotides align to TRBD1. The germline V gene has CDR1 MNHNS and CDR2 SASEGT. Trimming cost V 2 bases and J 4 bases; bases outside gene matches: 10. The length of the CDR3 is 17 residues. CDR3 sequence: CASSERWTGGKPYGYTF. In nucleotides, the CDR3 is TGTGCCAGCAGTGAACGGTGGACAGGGGGTAAACCCTATGGCTACACCTTC.

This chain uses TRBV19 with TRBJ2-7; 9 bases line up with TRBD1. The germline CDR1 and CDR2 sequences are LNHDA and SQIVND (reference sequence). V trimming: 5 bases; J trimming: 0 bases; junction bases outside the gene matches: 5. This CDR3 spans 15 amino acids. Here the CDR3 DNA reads TGTGCCAGTAGTCCGCGGGACAGGGCCTCCTACGAGCAGTACTTC. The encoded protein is CASSPRDRASYEQYF.

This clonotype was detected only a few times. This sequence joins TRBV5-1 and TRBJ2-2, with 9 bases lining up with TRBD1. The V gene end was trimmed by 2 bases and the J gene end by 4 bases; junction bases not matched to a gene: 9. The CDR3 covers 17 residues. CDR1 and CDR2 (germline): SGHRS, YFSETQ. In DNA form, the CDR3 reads TGCGCCAGCAGCTTCTCCTCCCCGGACAGGGGCACCGGGGAGCTGTTTTTT. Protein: CASSFSSPDRGTGELFF.

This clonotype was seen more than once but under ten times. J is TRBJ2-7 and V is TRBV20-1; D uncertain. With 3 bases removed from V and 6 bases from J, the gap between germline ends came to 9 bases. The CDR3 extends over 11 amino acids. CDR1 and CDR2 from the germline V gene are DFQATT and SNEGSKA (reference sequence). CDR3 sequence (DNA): TGCAGTGCTAGGGCGGACGTCGAGCAGTACTTC. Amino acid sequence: CSARADVEQYF.

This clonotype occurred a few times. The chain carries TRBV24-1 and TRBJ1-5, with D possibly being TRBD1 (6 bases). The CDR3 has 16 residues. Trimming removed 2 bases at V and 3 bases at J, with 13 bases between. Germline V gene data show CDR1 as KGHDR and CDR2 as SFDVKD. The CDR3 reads CATSDSWDTANQPQHF. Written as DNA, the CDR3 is TGTGCCACCAGTGATTCCTGGGACACCGCCAATCAGCCCCAGCATTTT.

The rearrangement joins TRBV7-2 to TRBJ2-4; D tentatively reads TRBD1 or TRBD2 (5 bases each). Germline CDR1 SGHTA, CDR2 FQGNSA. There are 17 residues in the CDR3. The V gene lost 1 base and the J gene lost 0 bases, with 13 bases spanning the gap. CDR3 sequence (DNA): TGTGCCAGCAGCTTAGTTGGGACCACGAGAGCCAAAAACATTCAGTACTTC. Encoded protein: CASSLVGTTRAKNIQYF.

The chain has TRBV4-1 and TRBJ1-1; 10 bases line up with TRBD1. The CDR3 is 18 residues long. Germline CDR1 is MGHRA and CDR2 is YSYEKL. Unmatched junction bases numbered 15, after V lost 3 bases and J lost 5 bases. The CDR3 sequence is CASSHNLGTGEVVTEAFF. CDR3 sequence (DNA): TGCGCCAGCAGCCACAACCTCGGGACAGGGGAAGTAGTTACTGAAGCTTTCTTT.

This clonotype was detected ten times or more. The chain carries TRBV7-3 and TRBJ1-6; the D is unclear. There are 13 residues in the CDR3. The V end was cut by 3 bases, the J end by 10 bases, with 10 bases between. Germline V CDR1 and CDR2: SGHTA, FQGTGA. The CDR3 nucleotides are TGTGCCAGCAGCTTGACGGAAAAGTCACCCCTCCACTTT. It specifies CASSLTEKSPLHF.

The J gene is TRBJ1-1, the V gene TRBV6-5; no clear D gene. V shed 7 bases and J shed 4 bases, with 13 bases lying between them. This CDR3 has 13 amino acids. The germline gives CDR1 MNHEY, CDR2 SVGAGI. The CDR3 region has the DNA TGTGCCAGCACCCCCGATAGGTCCACTGAAGCTTTCTTT. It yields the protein CASTPDRSTEAFF.